One and the same sample provided the 18 T cell receptor beta chains below, sequenced in a study of radiotherapy plus CTLA-4 blockade in lung cancer. Sequencing was performed with immunoSEQ multiplex PCR; in TCRdb, only in-frame clones are kept and a portion is missing. The repertoire holds about 88,000 clones, with about two thirds as singletons. The specimen comprised peripheral blood, sampled from a patient treated with radiotherapy plus ipilimumab. All receptors derive from a human donor with non-small cell lung cancer that progressed on radiotherapy plus ipilimumab.

In its sample, this clone was seen once. The chain combines TRBV10-3 with TRBJ1-2, with D unclear. Germline CDR1 reads ENHRY; CDR2 reads SYGVKD. The CDR3 extends over 14 amino acids. The V end lost 4 bases, the J end lost 2 bases, and 11 bases lay between the germline ends. The chain's CDR3 is CAISGAQANYGYTF. The CDR3 nucleotides read TGTGCCATCAGTGGGGCGCAGGCGAACTATGGCTACACCTTC.

A single count supports this clone. The chain carries TRBV10-3 and TRBJ1-2, with D possibly matching TRBD1 (5 bases). The CDR3 length is 11 residues. Germline CDR1 ENHRY, CDR2 SYGVKD. V was cut by 9 bases and J by 7 bases, with 12 bases left in between. The CDR3 DNA follows: TGTGCCATACAGGAGCTATCTGGCTACACCTTC. Translating it yields CAIQELSGYTF.

This clone appeared a few times. The rearrangement links TRBV10-3 to TRBJ2-3; 7 nucleotides match TRBD1. The CDR3 has 14 amino acids. V was clipped by 4 bases and J by 4 bases; unmatched bases: 5. Germline values: CDR1 ENHRY, CDR2 SYGVKD. The CDR3 region has the DNA TGTGCCATCAGTGCACAGGGGTTATCAGATACGCAGTATTTT. As protein: CAISAQGLSDTQYF.

The gene calls are TRBV9 and TRBJ2-5; D call uncertain. V dropped 5 bases and J dropped 4 bases, with 6 bases sitting between them. CDR1 is SGDLS and CDR2 is YYNGEE in the germline V gene. The CDR3 covers 11 residues. The CDR3 is CASSDGETQYF. The CDR3 coding sequence is TGTGCCAGCAGTGACGGAGAGACCCAGTACTTC. The complete variable domain, with remaining parts taken from reference TRBV9 and TRBJ2-5, reads DSGVTQTPKHLITATGQRVTLRCSPRSGDLSVYWYQQSLDQGLQFLIQYYNGEERAKGNILERFSAQQFPDLHSELNLSSLELGDSALYFCASSDGETQYFGPGTRLLVL.

This chain joins TRBV2 and TRBJ2-2, with 9 bases fitting TRBD1. The CDR3 sequence is 16 residues long. Germline-derived CDR1 and CDR2 are SNHLY and FYNNEI. Germline trimming cut 6 bases from V and 3 bases from J; bases unmatched to any gene: 8. CDR3 nucleotides: TGTGCCAGCAGGGCCTCCGGGACAGGGTACACCGGGGAGCTGTTTTTT. It specifies CASRASGTGYTGELFF.

This clone was detected once. The chain uses TRBV4-2 and TRBJ1-2; D gene ambiguous. This CDR3 spans 15 amino acids. V lost 4 bases and J lost 4, with 16 bases in between. CDR1 LGHNA and CDR2 YNFKEQ come from the germline V gene. The CDR3 DNA is TGTGCCAGCAGCCCCCAAGGCCCGATGGGCTATGGCTACACCTTC. Translated, it gives CASSPQGPMGYGYTF.

The CDR3: CASRATSTDTQYF. In nucleotides, the CDR3 is TGTGCCAGCAGGGCAACTAGCACAGATACGCAGTATTTT. The chain carries TRBV14 and TRBJ2-3, with D hard to call. The germline V gene encodes CDR1 SGHDN and CDR2 FVKESK. CDR3 size: 13 residues. V was trimmed by 6 bases and J by 0 bases, leaving 7 bases between them.

This clone was seen just once. The rearrangement uses TRBV10-3 and TRBJ2-5; the match to TRBD1 covers 9 bases. The CDR3 spans 15 residues. Germline CDR1 and CDR2: ENHRY and SYGVKD. Unmatched junction bases numbered 5, after V lost 5 bases and J lost 1 base. Here the CDR3 DNA reads TGTGCCATCAGTCGGGACAGGGCCAGCCAAGAGACCCAGTACTTC. This gives the protein CAISRDRASQETQYF.

The chain couples TRBV6-5 to TRBJ1-1; 7 nucleotides line up with TRBD1. Germline CDR1 is MNHEY and CDR2 is SVGAGI. The CDR3 is 13 residues long. V trimming: 4 bases; J trimming: 4 bases; junction bases outside the gene matches: 3. CDR3 bases: TGTGCCAGCAGTTCTCAGGGGGGCACTGAAGCTTTCTTT. The encoded protein is CASSSQGGTEAFF.

This chain connects TRBV5-1 to TRBJ1-3, with D uncertain. The CDR3 consists of 15 residues. The V end lost 2 bases, the J end lost 1 base, and 10 bases lay between the germline ends. Germline V lookup: CDR1 SGHRS, CDR2 YFSETQ. CDR3 loop: CASSLAGPSGNTIYF. The CDR3 DNA sequence: TGCGCCAGCAGCTTAGCAGGCCCTTCTGGAAACACCATATATTTT. Supplemented by reference TRBV5-1 and TRBJ1-3, the full variable domain reads KAGVTQTPRYLIKTRGQQVTLSCSPISGHRSVSWYQQTPGQGLQFLFEYFSETQRNKGNFPGRFSGRQFSNSRSEMNVSTLELGDSALYLCASSLAGPSGNTIYFGEGSWLTVV.

This clone was counted between two and nine times. The chain couples TRBV7-2 to TRBJ2-7; D not certain. Germline CDR1 reads SGHTA; CDR2 reads FQGNSA. V lost 5 bases and J 4 bases, leaving 9 bases between the germline ends. The CDR3 totals 12 residues. CDR3 sequence reads: CASSIRRYEQYF. CDR3 nucleotide sequence: TGTGCCAGCAGCATAAGGCGGTACGAGCAGTACTTC.

This clone was observed a few times. CDR3 in amino acids: CASSQDPQGVEKLFF. The CDR3 DNA reads TGTGCCAGCAGCCAAGATCCCCAGGGGGTTGAAAAACTGTTTTTT. V and J are TRBV14 and TRBJ1-4; 7 bases fit TRBD1. CDR1 and CDR2 (germline): SGHDN, FVKESK. J gave up 7 bases and V 0 bases, and 5 bases lay outside the gene matches. The length of the CDR3 is 15 residues.

The chain has TRBV7-6 and TRBJ1-5; D ambiguous. Trimming removed 2 bases at V and 0 bases at J, with 14 bases between. In germline, CDR1 is SGHVS, CDR2 FNYEAQ. The CDR3 contains 17 residues. The CDR3 sequence: CASSLYAGRYSNQPQHF. In nucleotides, the CDR3 is TGTGCCAGCAGCTTATATGCGGGCCGGTATAGCAATCAGCCCCAGCATTTT.

V is TRBV28 and J is TRBJ2-1; D call uncertain. V was cut by 7 bases and J by 2 bases, with 15 bases left in between. Germline V gene data show CDR1 as MDHEN and CDR2 as SYDVKM. CDR3 size: 15 residues. The CDR3 coding sequence is TGTGCCAGCACCCCTCAAGGGATAGCCTACAATGAGCAGTTCTTC. Its protein product is CASTPQGIAYNEQFF.

The chain is built from TRBV4-2 and TRBJ2-1; a weak D match, TRBD1 (6 bases). V was shortened by 4 bases and J by 1 base, with 8 bases between the two germline ends. The V gene's germline CDR1 is LGHNA and CDR2 YNFKEQ. This CDR3 spans 14 amino acids. The CDR3, as DNA: TGTGCCAGCAGCCTTGACAGGTCCTACAATGAGCAGTTCTTC. Translation: CASSLDRSYNEQFF.

The chain has TRBV27 and TRBJ1-2; D uncertain. This CDR3 is built from 15 residues. Trimming shortened V by 2 bases and J by 4 bases, and 14 bases separated the two germline ends. The germline gives CDR1 MNHEY, CDR2 SMNVEV (reference sequence). CDR3 bases: TGTGCCAGCAGTTTAACCCCTACCCCATCCTATGGCTACACCTTC. It translates to CASSLTPTPSYGYTF.

CDR3 coding DNA: TGTGCCAGCAGCTTCGACAGGTTGGGTAGAAACACCATATATTTT. Its translation: CASSFDRLGRNTIYF. The chain couples TRBV6-1 to TRBJ1-3; D is possibly TRBD1 (6 bases). Per the germline V gene, CDR1 is MNHNS and CDR2 is SASEGT. V gave up 6 bases and J gave up 5 bases, with 17 bases separating them. The CDR3 loop spans 15 amino acids.

V and J are TRBV9 and TRBJ2-5; maybe TRBD2 (5 bases). Trimming removed 3 bases from V and 2 bases from J, with 14 bases in between. Germline V gene lookup returns CDR1 SGDLS and CDR2 YYNGEE. The CDR3 has 15 amino acids. CDR3 sequence reads: CASSAQPGEQETQYF. The CDR3 DNA reads as TGTGCCAGCAGCGCACAGCCCGGGGAACAAGAGACCCAGTACTTC.